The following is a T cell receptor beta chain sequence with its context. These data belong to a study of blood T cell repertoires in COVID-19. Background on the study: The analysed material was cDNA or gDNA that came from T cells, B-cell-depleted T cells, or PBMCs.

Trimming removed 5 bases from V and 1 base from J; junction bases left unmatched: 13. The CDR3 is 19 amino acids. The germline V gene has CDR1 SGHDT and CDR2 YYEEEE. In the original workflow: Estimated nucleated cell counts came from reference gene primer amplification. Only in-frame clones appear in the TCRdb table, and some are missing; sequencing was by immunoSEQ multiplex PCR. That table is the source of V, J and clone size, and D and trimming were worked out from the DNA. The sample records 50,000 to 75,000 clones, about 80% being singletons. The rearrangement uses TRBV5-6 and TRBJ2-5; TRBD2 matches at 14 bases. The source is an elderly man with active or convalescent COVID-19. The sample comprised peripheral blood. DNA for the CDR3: TGTGCCAGCAGTGGGACCGTGGGACTAGCGGGGGACTTCCAAGAGACCCAGTACTTC. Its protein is CASSGTVGLAGDFQETQYF.